The 23 T cell receptor beta chains given below trace back to one sample, sequenced in a study of cytomegalovirus exposure and HLA in healthy donors. PCR primers comprised 60 Vbeta and 13 Jbeta primers. Sequenced by immunoSEQ multiplex PCR; TCRdb stores in-frame clones only, minus some. The sample holds some 84,000 clones. The material sequenced was PBMCs. Receptors were obtained from a man aged 50-60 years in good health and CMV-seronegative.

The chain employs TRBV7-9 and TRBJ1-1; TRBD1 agrees at 8 bases. This CDR3 comprises 14 residues. Germline CDR1 and CDR2: SEHNR and FQNEAQ (reference sequence). Unmatched junction bases numbered 4, after V lost 4 bases and J lost 3 bases. CDR3 region: CASSSGQGYTEAFF. As DNA, the CDR3 is TGTGCCAGCAGCTCTGGACAGGGTTACACTGAAGCTTTCTTT.

The chain is built from TRBV19 and TRBJ1-1; D is undetermined. V lost 5 bases and J 4 bases, leaving 14 bases between the germline ends. The CDR3 spans 14 residues. Germline CDR1 reads LNHDA; CDR2 reads SQIVND (reference sequence). The CDR3 here is CASSEPGRSTEAFF. The CDR3 region has the DNA TGTGCCAGTAGTGAACCGGGGAGGAGCACTGAAGCTTTCTTT.

V and J are TRBV5-5 and TRBJ2-3; 9 bases fit TRBD1. The J segment lost 2 bases and the V segment lost 4 bases, leaving 5 bases of the junction unmatched. Germline loops: CDR1 SGHKS, CDR2 YYEKEE (reference sequence). CDR3 length: 15 residues. CDR3 nucleotides: TGTGCCAGCAGCCCGGGGGACAGGGTCACAGATACGCAGTATTTT. Protein product: CASSPGDRVTDTQYF.

The V and J genes are TRBV7-2 and TRBJ2-7; the D gene is possibly TRBD1 (5 bases). The CDR3 has 16 amino acids. The ends were cut back, 5 bases at V and 2 bases at J, with 19 bases in the middle. The V gene's germline CDR1 is SGHTA and CDR2 FQGNSA. The CDR3 reads CASSPNPGLRTYEQYF. The CDR3 DNA follows: TGTGCCAGCAGCCCAAACCCAGGGCTAAGGACCTACGAGCAGTACTTC.

V is TRBV29-1 and J is TRBJ1-5, with TRBD1 matching 9 bases. V trimming: 7 bases; J trimming: 4 bases; junction bases outside the gene matches: 5. In germline, CDR1 is SQVTM, CDR2 ANQGSEA. The CDR3 has 13 amino acids. CDR3 sequence reads: CSADRGGNQPQHF. In nucleotides, the CDR3 is TGCAGCGCGGACAGGGGTGGTAATCAGCCCCAGCATTTT. Complete variable domain (other parts from reference TRBV29-1 and TRBJ1-5): SAVISQKPSRDICQRGTSLTIQCQVDSQVTMMFWYRQQPGQSLTLIATANQGSEATYESGFVIDKFPISRPNLTFSTLTVSNMSPEDSSIYLCSADRGGNQPQHFGDGTRLSIL.

This chain links TRBV11-1 with TRBJ1-1, with D possibly TRBD1 on 6 matching bases. V was shortened by 5 bases and J by 5 bases, with 18 bases between the two germline ends. In germline, CDR1 is SGHAT, CDR2 FQDESV (reference sequence). The CDR3 is made up of 15 amino acids. The CDR3 region is CASSRGGALMTEAFF. In nucleotides, the CDR3 is TGTGCCAGCAGCCGGGGGGGGGCGCTTATGACTGAAGCTTTCTTT.

The chain joins TRBV2 to TRBJ2-3; 8 nucleotides align to TRBD1. The CDR3 spans 14 residues. Germline V gives CDR1 SNHLY, CDR2 FYNNEI. V shed 6 bases and J 4 bases; nucleotides not matched to a gene: 6. The CDR3: CASRRTGRPDTQYF. The DNA for the CDR3 is TGTGCCAGCAGGAGGACAGGGAGACCAGATACGCAGTATTTT.

The chain is built from TRBV7-8 and TRBJ1-2; D might be TRBD1 (6 bases). Looked up from germline, CDR1 is SGHVS and CDR2 is FQNEAQ. The CDR3 is 14 amino acids. The V end was cut by 3 bases, the J end by 2 bases, with 10 bases between. CDR3 sequence reads: CASSFQQGNYGYTF. CDR3 coding DNA: TGTGCCAGCAGCTTCCAACAGGGAAACTATGGCTACACCTTC.

This sequence joins TRBV27 and TRBJ1-2, with 7 bases fitting TRBD1. V lost 3 bases, J lost 8 bases, and 9 bases stayed unmatched. The CDR3 spans 14 residues. CDR1 is MNHEY and CDR2 is SMNVEV in the germline V gene (reference sequence). CDR3 amino acids: CASSFKDRLYGYTF. The CDR3, as DNA: TGTGCCAGCAGTTTCAAGGACAGGCTGTACGGCTACACCTTC.

The chain recombines TRBV7-8 with TRBJ1-4, with D perhaps matching TRBD1 (5 bases). CDR1 and CDR2 (germline): SGHVS, FQNEAQ. CDR3 size: 15 residues. V shed 1 base and J shed 7 bases, with 13 bases lying between them. This chain's CDR3 is CASSLGGQGSEKLFF. CDR3 nucleotides: TGTGCCAGCAGCTTAGGGGGTCAGGGAAGTGAAAAACTGTTTTTT.

The rearrangement joins TRBV15 to TRBJ2-3; a possible D gene is TRBD1 (5 bases). V lost 6 bases and J lost 5, with 9 bases in between. Germline V lookup: CDR1 LNHNV, CDR2 YYDKDF (reference sequence). The length of the CDR3 is 12 residues. This chain's CDR3 is CATSTQGDTQYF. CDR3 bases: TGTGCCACCAGTACTCAGGGAGATACGCAGTATTTT.

The rearrangement links TRBV6-5 to TRBJ2-1, with 10 bases lining up with TRBD2. J gave up 3 bases and V 4 bases, and 6 bases lay outside the gene matches. The CDR3 is 16 residues long. CDR1 and CDR2 (germline): MNHEY, SVGAGI. The CDR3 DNA follows: TGTGCCAGCAGTTTGTCTAGCGGGGGAGACTACAATGAGCAGTTCTTC. It is translated as CASSLSSGGDYNEQFF.

The chain is built from TRBV5-1 and TRBJ1-2; TRBD1 matches at 7 bases. The CDR3 contains 14 residues. Unmatched junction bases numbered 6, after V lost 2 bases and J lost 5 bases. Per the germline V gene, CDR1 is SGHRS and CDR2 is YFSETQ. CDR3 region: CASSLQGQGYGYTF. CDR3 nucleotides: TGCGCCAGCAGCTTACAGGGGCAGGGGTATGGCTACACCTTC.

The chain links TRBV6-4 to TRBJ2-1; a possible D gene is TRBD2 (7 bases). This CDR3 comprises 15 residues. Trimming cost V 8 bases and J 0 bases, with 14 bases left between them. Germline CDR1 MRHNA, CDR2 SNTAGT. Here the CDR3 DNA reads TGTGCCAGCGGAGCGGGACATCCCTCCTACAATGAGCAGTTCTTC. Its translation: CASGAGHPSYNEQFF.

The chain recombines TRBV7-9 with TRBJ1-1; TRBD1 might be the D (5 bases). The germline CDR1 and CDR2 sequences are SEHNR and FQNEAQ (reference sequence). The CDR3 length is 14 residues. V lost 1 base, J lost 1 base, and 7 bases lay in between. The CDR3 nucleotides read TGTGCCAGCAGCTTAGATGGGGCGAACACTGAAGCTTTCTTT. This encodes CASSLDGANTEAFF.

V is TRBV4-1 and J is TRBJ2-7; unclear D gene. V gave up 4 bases and J gave up 0 bases, with 13 bases separating them. Germline CDR1 reads MGHRA; CDR2 reads YSYEKL. The CDR3 totals 15 residues. The CDR3 sequence: CASSPLGRSSYEQYF. For the CDR3, the DNA is TGCGCCAGCAGCCCCTTGGGCCGTAGCTCCTACGAGCAGTACTTC.

The rearrangement joins TRBV5-1 to TRBJ2-5, with 13 positions matching TRBD2. The germline CDR1 and CDR2 sequences are SGHRS and YFSETQ. Trimming cost V 3 bases and J 3 bases; bases outside gene matches: 2. This CDR3 is 15 amino acids long. CDR3 sequence: CASSWGTSGEETQYF. In DNA, the CDR3 is TGCGCCAGCAGCTGGGGGACTAGCGGGGAAGAGACCCAGTACTTC.

The chain recombines TRBV7-9 with TRBJ1-3; TRBD1 agrees at 7 bases. Germline V lookup: CDR1 SEHNR, CDR2 FQNEAQ (reference sequence). CDR3 size: 15 residues. V lost 4 bases and J lost 2; bases outside the gene matches: 5. The CDR3 region has the DNA TGTGCCAGCAGCTCTCCCGGGACAGCTGGAAACACCATATATTTT. Its protein is CASSSPGTAGNTIYF.

This sequence joins TRBV6-5 and TRBJ1-6; TRBD1 aligns across 10 bases. The J segment lost 7 bases and the V segment lost 5 bases, leaving 5 bases of the junction unmatched. The germline V gene encodes CDR1 MNHEY and CDR2 SVGAGI. This CDR3 spans 15 amino acids. The CDR3 coding sequence is TGTGCCAGCAGTGGACAGGGGGGTAGGAATTCACCCCTCCACTTT. Translation gives CASSGQGGRNSPLHF.

The chain has TRBV7-2 and TRBJ1-3; D call uncertain. The V gene lost 1 base and the J gene lost 0 bases, with 7 bases spanning the gap. The germline V gene has CDR1 SGHTA and CDR2 FQGNSA. The CDR3 runs 15 residues. In DNA form, the CDR3 reads TGTGCCAGCAGCTTAGAAGCCTTCTCTGGAAACACCATATATTTT. Its protein is CASSLEAFSGNTIYF.

The V and J genes are TRBV9 and TRBJ1-1; D is possibly TRBD1 (5 bases). CDR3 length: 17 amino acids. Germline loops: CDR1 SGDLS, CDR2 YYNGEE. Trimming pared 3 bases from V and 3 bases from J, leaving 21 bases between. The CDR3 sequence: CASSELGLGGEHTEAFF. DNA of the CDR3: TGTGCCAGCAGCGAGTTGGGACTTGGGGGGGAGCACACTGAAGCTTTCTTT.

The chain couples TRBV7-8 to TRBJ2-2, with 8 positions matching TRBD2. The CDR3 is made up of 15 amino acids. V trimming: 4 bases; J trimming: 6 bases; junction bases outside the gene matches: 7. The germline V gene has CDR1 SGHVS and CDR2 FQNEAQ. The CDR3 DNA reads as TGTGCCAGCAGCTCCCGGGTAGCGGGGTCCGGGGAGCTGTTTTTT. It translates to CASSSRVAGSGELFF. The full variable domain, completed using reference TRBV7-8 and TRBJ2-2, is GAGVSQSPRYKVAKRGQDVALRCDPISGHVSLFWYQQALGQGPEFLTYFQNEAQLDKSGLPSDRFFAERPEGSVSTLKIQRTQQEDSAVYLCASSSRVAGSGELFFGEGSRLTVL.

The genes are TRBV2 and TRBJ1-2; possible D gene TRBD1, 5 bases. This CDR3 spans 13 amino acids. Per the germline V gene, CDR1 is SNHLY and CDR2 is FYNNEI. Trimming stripped 11 bases from V and 4 bases from J, with 17 bases between. In nucleotides, the CDR3 is TGTGCCGTGACAGTTTCCACCTTCTATGGCTACACCTTC. Encoded protein: CAVTVSTFYGYTF.